This T cell receptor (beta chain) was sequenced during a study of T cell repertoires in cytomegalovirus infection. Study overall: Public TCR beta signatures were indicative of both CMV infection and a matching HLA type. Whole-study results and caveats: Using cumulative public TCR beta family frequency, the authors identified those who carried CMV together with the relevant HLA. Dominating the ex vivo response were HLA-C-restricted CMV-specific TCR beta clonotypes.

V was clipped by 3 bases and J by 5 bases, with 18 bases between them. Germline lookup yields CDR1 LNHDA and CDR2 SQIVND (reference sequence). CDR3 length: 16 residues. TCRdb called the reads again in MiXCR, with one record for every CDR3 protein. The data contain 160,000 or so distinct CDR3 sequences, 23% of them seen just once; the ten biggest clones take up 10% to 11%. In regard to this clonotype: Its target is unknown.

Sequenced: PBMCs. The chain uses TRBV19 and TRBJ2-3; D possibly corresponds to TRBD2 (5 bases). This TCR was sampled from a human donor in good health (CMV status not recorded). Some clones in this sample may be carry-over from other donors' samples. CDR3 region: CASSIRTWGEGDTQYF. CDR3 bases: TGTGCCAGTAGTATCCGTACATGGGGAGAAGGAGATACGCAGTATTTT.